This T cell receptor beta chain was captured by sequencing in a study of T cells after yellow fever vaccination. TCRdb independently ran MiXCR on the 5' RACE reads; one entry per CDR3 protein. The table shows around 550,000 distinct CDR3 sequences, with about 19% occurring only once. Broader study findings: One caveat is that FACS-sorted repertoires could contain abundant clonotypes contaminating from the bulk population.

A word on this clonotype: Its antigen is unknown.

This clonotype was obtained from a man younger than 45 who received the YFV17D yellow fever vaccine. Sequenced here: PBMCs, sampled 15 days after the yellow fever booster vaccination.

CDR3 bases: TGTGCCAGCAGCTGGGCTCGGGAGCGGAGGAACATTCAGTACTTC. This encodes CASSWARERRNIQYF. The chain links TRBV7-2 to TRBJ2-4, with a tentative D call TRBD2 (6 bases). The germline gives CDR1 SGHTA, CDR2 FQGNSA. With 4 bases removed from V and 7 bases from J, the gap between germline ends came to 17 bases. This CDR3 has 15 amino acids.